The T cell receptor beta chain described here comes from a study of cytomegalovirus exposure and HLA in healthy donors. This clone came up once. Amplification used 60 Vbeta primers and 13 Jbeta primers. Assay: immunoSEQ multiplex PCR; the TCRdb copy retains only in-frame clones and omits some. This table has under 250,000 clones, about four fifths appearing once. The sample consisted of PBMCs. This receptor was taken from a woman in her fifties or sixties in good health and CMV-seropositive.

CDR3 sequence: CASSNTKQTGNNEQFF. The CDR3 bases are TGTGCCAGCAGCAACACGAAACAGACAGGCAACAATGAGCAGTTCTTC. This rearrangement joins TRBV7-2 to TRBJ2-1; D possibly corresponds to TRBD1 (6 bases). The V gene lost 5 bases and the J gene lost 5 bases, with 19 bases spanning the gap. The CDR3 loop spans 16 amino acids. Looked up from germline, CDR1 is SGHTA and CDR2 is FQGNSA. Together with reference TRBV7-2 and TRBJ2-1, the CDR3 gives the full variable domain: GAGVSQSPSNKVTEKGKDVELRCDPISGHTALYWYRQSLGQGLEFLIYFQGNSAPDKSGLPSDRFSAERTGGSVSTLTIQRTQQEDSAVYLCASSNTKQTGNNEQFFGPGTRLTVL.